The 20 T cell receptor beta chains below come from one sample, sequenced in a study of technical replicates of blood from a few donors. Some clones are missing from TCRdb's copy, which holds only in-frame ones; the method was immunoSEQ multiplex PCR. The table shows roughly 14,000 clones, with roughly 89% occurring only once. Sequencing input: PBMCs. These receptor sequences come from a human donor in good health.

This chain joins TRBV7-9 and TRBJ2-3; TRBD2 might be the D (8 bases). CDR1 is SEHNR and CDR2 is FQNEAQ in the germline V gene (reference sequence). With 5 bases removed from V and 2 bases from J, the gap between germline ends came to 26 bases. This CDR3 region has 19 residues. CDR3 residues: CASSIRRGGSGSSTDTQYF. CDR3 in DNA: TGTGCCAGCAGCATTCGCAGGGGGGGCAGCGGGAGTTCCACAGATACGCAGTATTTT.

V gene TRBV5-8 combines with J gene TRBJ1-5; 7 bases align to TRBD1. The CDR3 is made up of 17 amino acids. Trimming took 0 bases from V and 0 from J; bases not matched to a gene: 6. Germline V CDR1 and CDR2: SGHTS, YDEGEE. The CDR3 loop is CASSLVLTGPSNQPQHF. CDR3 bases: TGTGCCAGCAGCTTGGTATTGACAGGGCCTAGCAATCAGCCCCAGCATTTT.

Here the CDR3 DNA reads TGTGCCAGCAGTGCGCCGTCGGGTAATGAAAAACTGTTTTTT. It is translated as CASSAPSGNEKLFF. This chain links TRBV6-6 with TRBJ1-4; D call uncertain. V lost 5 bases and J lost 4, with 11 bases in between. CDR3 size: 14 residues. Germline V lookup: CDR1 MNHNY, CDR2 SVGAGI (reference sequence).

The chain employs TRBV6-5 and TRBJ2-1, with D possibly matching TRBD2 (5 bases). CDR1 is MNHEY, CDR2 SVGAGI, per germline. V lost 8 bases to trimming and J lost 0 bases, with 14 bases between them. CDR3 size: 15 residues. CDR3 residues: CASQESGSSYNEQFF. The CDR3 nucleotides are TGTGCCAGCCAGGAGAGTGGGAGCTCCTACAATGAGCAGTTCTTC.

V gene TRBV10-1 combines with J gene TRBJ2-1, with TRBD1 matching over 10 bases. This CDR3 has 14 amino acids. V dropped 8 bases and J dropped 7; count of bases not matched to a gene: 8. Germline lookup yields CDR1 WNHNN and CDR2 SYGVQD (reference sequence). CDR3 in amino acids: CASSRDRGRNEQFF. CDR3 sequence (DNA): TGCGCCAGCTCTCGGGACAGGGGTAGGAATGAGCAGTTCTTC.

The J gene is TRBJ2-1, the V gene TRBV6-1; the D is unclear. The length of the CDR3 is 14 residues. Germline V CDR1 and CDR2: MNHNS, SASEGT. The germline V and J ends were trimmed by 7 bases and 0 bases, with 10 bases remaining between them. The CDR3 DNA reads TGTGCCAGCATCACGAGGAGCTCCTACAATGAGCAGTTCTTC. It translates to CASITRSSYNEQFF.

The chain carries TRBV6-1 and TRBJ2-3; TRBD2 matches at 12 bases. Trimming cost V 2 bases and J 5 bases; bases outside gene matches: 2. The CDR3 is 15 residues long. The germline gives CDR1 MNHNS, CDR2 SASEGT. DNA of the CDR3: TGTGCCAGCAGTGAACTAGCGGGAGGGCAAGATACGCAGTATTTT. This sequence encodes CASSELAGGQDTQYF.

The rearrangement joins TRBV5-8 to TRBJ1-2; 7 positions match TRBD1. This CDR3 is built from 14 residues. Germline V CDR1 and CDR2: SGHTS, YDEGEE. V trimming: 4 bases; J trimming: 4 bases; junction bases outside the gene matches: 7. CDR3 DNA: TGTGCCAGCAGCGTGGGACAGACACCCTATGGCTACACCTTC. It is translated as CASSVGQTPYGYTF. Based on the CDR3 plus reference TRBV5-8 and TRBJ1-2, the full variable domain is EAGVTQSPTHLIKTRGQQATLRCSPISGHTSVYWYQQALGLGLQFLLWYDEGEERNRGNFPPRFSGRQFPNYSSELNVNALELEDSALYLCASSVGQTPYGYTFGSGTRLTVV.

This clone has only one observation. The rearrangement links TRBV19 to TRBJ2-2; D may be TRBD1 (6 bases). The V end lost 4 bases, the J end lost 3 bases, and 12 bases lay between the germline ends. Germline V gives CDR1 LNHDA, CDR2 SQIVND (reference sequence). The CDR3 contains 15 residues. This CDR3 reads CASSRGTGYTGELFF. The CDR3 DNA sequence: TGTGCCAGTAGTAGGGGAACAGGGTACACCGGGGAGCTGTTTTTT.

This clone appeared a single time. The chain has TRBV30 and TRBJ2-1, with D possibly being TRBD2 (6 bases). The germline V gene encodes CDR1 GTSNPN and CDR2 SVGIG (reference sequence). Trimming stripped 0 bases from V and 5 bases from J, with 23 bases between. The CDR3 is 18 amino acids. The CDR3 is CAWSVRVGSADGNNEQFF. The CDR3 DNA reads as TGTGCCTGGAGTGTAAGGGTCGGGAGCGCTGATGGGAACAATGAGCAGTTCTTC.

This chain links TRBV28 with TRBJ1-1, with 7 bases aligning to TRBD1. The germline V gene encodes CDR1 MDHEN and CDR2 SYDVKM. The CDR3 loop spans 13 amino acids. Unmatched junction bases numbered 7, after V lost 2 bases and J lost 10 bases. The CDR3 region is CASSLLQGIGAFF. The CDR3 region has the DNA TGTGCCAGCAGTTTACTACAGGGGATAGGAGCTTTCTTT.

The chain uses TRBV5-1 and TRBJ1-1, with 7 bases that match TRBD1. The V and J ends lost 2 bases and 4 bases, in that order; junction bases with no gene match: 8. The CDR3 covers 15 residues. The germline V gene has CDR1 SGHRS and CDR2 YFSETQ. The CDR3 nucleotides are TGCGCCAGCAGCTTTTCGACAGGGACGGGCACTGAAGCTTTCTTT. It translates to CASSFSTGTGTEAFF.

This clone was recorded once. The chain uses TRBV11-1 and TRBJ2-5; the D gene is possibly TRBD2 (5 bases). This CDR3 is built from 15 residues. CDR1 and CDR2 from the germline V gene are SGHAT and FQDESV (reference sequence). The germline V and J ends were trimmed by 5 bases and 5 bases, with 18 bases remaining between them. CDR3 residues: CASSPTQQTGETQYF. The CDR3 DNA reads TGTGCCAGCAGCCCCACCCAGCAGACGGGGGAGACCCAGTACTTC.

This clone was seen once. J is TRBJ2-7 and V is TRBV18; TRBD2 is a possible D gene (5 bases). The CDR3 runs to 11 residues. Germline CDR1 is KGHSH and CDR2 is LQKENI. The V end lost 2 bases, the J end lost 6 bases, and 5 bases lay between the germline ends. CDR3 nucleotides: TGTGCCAGCTCACCAGGGAGCGAGCAGTACTTC. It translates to CASSPGSEQYF.

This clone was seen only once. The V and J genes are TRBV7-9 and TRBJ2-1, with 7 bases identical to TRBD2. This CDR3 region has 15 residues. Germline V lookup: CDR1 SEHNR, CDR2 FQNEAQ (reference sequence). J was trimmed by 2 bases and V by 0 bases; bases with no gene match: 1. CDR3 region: CASSLAGGTYNEQFF. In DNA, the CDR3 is TGTGCCAGCAGCTTAGCGGGGGGGACCTACAATGAGCAGTTCTTC.

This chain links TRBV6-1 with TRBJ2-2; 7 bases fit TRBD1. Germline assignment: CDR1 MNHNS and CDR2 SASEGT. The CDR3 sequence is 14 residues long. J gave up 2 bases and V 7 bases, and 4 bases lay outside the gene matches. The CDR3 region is CASIGTVNTGELFF. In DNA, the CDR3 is TGTGCCAGCATCGGGACAGTTAACACCGGGGAGCTGTTTTTT.

DNA for the CDR3: TGCGCCAGCAGCCTACTGGACAGCTCCTACAATGAGCAGTTCTTC. Protein sequence: CASSLLDSSYNEQFF. This rearrangement joins TRBV5-1 to TRBJ2-1; D may be TRBD1 (6 bases). CDR1 and CDR2 (germline): SGHRS, YFSETQ. V lost 4 bases to trimming and J lost 0 bases, with 11 bases between them. There are 15 residues in the CDR3.

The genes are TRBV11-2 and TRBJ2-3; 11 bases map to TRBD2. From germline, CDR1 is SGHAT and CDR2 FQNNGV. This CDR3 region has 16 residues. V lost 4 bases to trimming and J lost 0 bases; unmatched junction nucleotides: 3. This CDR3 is CASSSWTSGSTDTQYF. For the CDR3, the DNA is TGTGCCAGCAGCTCCTGGACTAGCGGGAGCACAGATACGCAGTATTTT.

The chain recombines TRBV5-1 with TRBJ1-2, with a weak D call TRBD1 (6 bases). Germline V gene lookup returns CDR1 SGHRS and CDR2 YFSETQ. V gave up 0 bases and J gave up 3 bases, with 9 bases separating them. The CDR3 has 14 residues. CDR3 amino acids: CASSLGDTDYGYTF. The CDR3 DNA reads TGCGCCAGCAGCTTGGGGGACACTGACTATGGCTACACCTTC.

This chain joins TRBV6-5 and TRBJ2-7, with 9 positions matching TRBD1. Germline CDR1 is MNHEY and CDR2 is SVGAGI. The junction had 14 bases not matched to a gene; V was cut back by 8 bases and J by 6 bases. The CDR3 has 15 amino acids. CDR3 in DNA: TGTGCCAGCGGTTTAACCGGGACAGGGCTTGTCGAGCAGTACTTC. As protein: CASGLTGTGLVEQYF.